Below are 26 T cell receptor beta chains sequenced from a single sample in a study of CD8 T cells in ankylosing spondylitis. One entry per CDR3 protein, called by TCRdb with MiXCR from the 5' RACE reads. The sample lists 200,000 to 300,000 distinct CDR3 sequences; 8% to 9.5% were seen once. The source material was blood, either unsorted or a sorted T cell fraction (not recorded which). These receptors all stem from a male donor with ankylosing spondylitis or in good health (not recorded which).

This clonotype has ten or more counts. The rearrangement links TRBV12-5 to TRBJ2-7; TRBD2 aligns across 9 bases. V gave up 5 bases and J gave up 0 bases; unmatched junction bases: 8. CDR1 is LGHNT and CDR2 is FRNRAP in the germline V gene. The CDR3 is made up of 16 amino acids. In DNA form, the CDR3 reads TGTGCTAGTGGTCTCCCCAGCGGGGGGCTCTCCTACGAGCAGTACTTC. It is translated as CASGLPSGGLSYEQYF.

This clonotype was seen at least ten times. The J gene is TRBJ2-7, the V gene TRBV12-3 or TRBV12-4, with TRBD1 matching over 7 bases. V was clipped by 4 bases and J by 2 bases; unmatched bases: 5. The CDR3 is 14 residues long. The CDR3 DNA reads as TGTGCCAGCAGTTCGACCGGGACAGCCTACGAGCAGTACTTC. It yields the protein CASSSTGTAYEQYF.

The table lists this clonotype with many counts. The chain employs TRBV6-2 or TRBV6-3 and TRBJ1-2; D gene unclear. This CDR3 spans 19 amino acids. V lost 2 bases, J lost 0 bases, and 22 bases lay in between. The V gene's germline CDR1 is MNHEY and CDR2 SVGEGT. The CDR3 spells CASSYTAARRSAANYGYTF. The CDR3 DNA is TGTGCCAGCAGTTACACGGCAGCCAGGAGGTCAGCGGCTAACTATGGCTACACCTTC.

The chain links TRBV7-9 to TRBJ1-1; D unresolved. V was shortened by 1 base and J by 6 bases, with 12 bases between the two germline ends. Germline CDR1 and CDR2: SEHNR and FQNEAQ (reference sequence). CDR3 length equals 14 residues. CDR3 bases: TGTGCCAGCAGCTTAGTAGCAGGCCATGCTGAAGCTTTCTTT. Its translation is CASSLVAGHAEAFF.

Many counts were recorded for this clonotype. The chain joins TRBV12-3 or TRBV12-4 to TRBJ2-7; weak D call: TRBD1 (6 bases). V lost 4 bases and J lost 1, with 11 bases in between. This CDR3 is built from 14 residues. The CDR3 coding sequence is TGTGCCAGCAGTTCGCAGGGGCTTTCCTACGAGCAGTACTTC. It specifies CASSSQGLSYEQYF.

The rearrangement joins TRBV20-1 to TRBJ2-5; D is unclear. The length of the CDR3 is 12 residues. Trimming shortened V by 5 bases and J by 4 bases, and 11 bases separated the two germline ends. Germline CDR1 reads DFQATT; CDR2 reads SNEGSKA (reference sequence). The CDR3 DNA follows: TGCAGTGCTCCCGCCGGGCGAGAGACCCAGTACTTC. Translated: CSAPAGRETQYF.

This clonotype was observed at least ten times. This sequence joins TRBV19 and TRBJ2-7; D might be TRBD2 (5 bases). CDR3 length equals 14 residues. Germline V CDR1 and CDR2: LNHDA, SQIVND (reference sequence). V gave up 5 bases and J gave up 3 bases, with 14 bases separating them. CDR3 sequence: CASSPGVGRYEQYF. The CDR3 DNA reads TGTGCCAGTAGTCCCGGGGTAGGCCGCTACGAGCAGTACTTC.

The sample holds many counts of this clonotype. The V and J genes are TRBV6-5 and TRBJ2-7; 7 bases are a match to TRBD1. V lost 0 bases and J lost 0; bases outside the gene matches: 8. CDR1 MNHEY and CDR2 SVGAGI come from the germline V gene. The CDR3 totals 17 residues. CDR3 amino acids: CASSYSGQPANSYEQYF. CDR3 sequence (DNA): TGTGCCAGCAGTTACTCGGGACAGCCTGCCAACTCCTACGAGCAGTACTTC.

The V and J genes are TRBV6-1 and TRBJ1-5; D ambiguous. V shed 2 bases and J shed 11 bases, with 10 bases lying between them. Germline CDR1 is MNHNS and CDR2 is SASEGT. The CDR3 runs to 12 residues. This CDR3 is CASSEYQAAQHF. The CDR3 DNA is TGTGCCAGCAGTGAATATCAAGCAGCCCAGCATTTT.

This clonotype was counted at least ten times. This chain joins TRBV7-2 and TRBJ2-3; no clear D. V was pared by 6 bases and J by 5 bases, with 9 bases between. The CDR3 covers 12 residues. Germline values: CDR1 SGHTA, CDR2 FQGNSA. CDR3 protein: CASRQNGDTQYF. As DNA, the CDR3 is TGTGCCAGCAGACAGAACGGAGATACGCAGTATTTT.

There are many counts of this clonotype. The gene calls are TRBV11-2 and TRBJ1-1; D ambiguous. Trimming removed 5 bases from V and 7 bases from J, with 11 bases in between. The CDR3 consists of 12 residues. Germline CDR1 and CDR2: SGHAT and FQNNGV. This chain's CDR3 is CASSPRPREAFF. The DNA of the CDR3 is TGTGCCAGCAGCCCGAGGCCACGTGAAGCTTTCTTT.

At least ten counts were recorded for this clonotype. The chain has TRBV20-1 and TRBJ1-6; no firm D call. CDR3 length equals 16 residues. Trimming removed 2 bases from V and 7 bases from J, with 18 bases in between. Germline V gene sequence: CDR1 DFQATT, CDR2 SNEGSKA (reference sequence). For the CDR3, the DNA is TGCAGTGCTAGAATCGGCACTACCCAGGAAAATTCACCCCTCCACTTT. This sequence encodes CSARIGTTQENSPLHF.

At least ten counts were recorded for this clonotype. The chain has TRBV24-1 and TRBJ2-3, with unresolved D. V lost 10 bases and J 2 bases, leaving 15 bases between the germline ends. The CDR3 extends over 14 amino acids. Germline values: CDR1 KGHDR, CDR2 SFDVKD. CDR3 sequence (DNA): TGTGCCACGGGAATCGACTCGAACACAGATACGCAGTATTTT. It specifies CATGIDSNTDTQYF.

This clonotype was seen more than once but under ten times. The chain couples TRBV5-5 to TRBJ2-7, with 8 bases aligning to TRBD1. Germline CDR1 reads SGHKS; CDR2 reads YYEKEE (reference sequence). J gave up 2 bases and V 4 bases, and 2 bases lay outside the gene matches. CDR3 length: 13 residues. In nucleotides, the CDR3 is TGTGCCAGCAGCAACAGGGGGACCTACGAGCAGTACTTC. Its translation is CASSNRGTYEQYF.

The sample holds many counts of this clonotype. The chain recombines TRBV20-1 with TRBJ1-1; the D gene is possibly TRBD1 (6 bases). CDR3 length equals 14 residues. V was trimmed by 3 bases and J by 5 bases, leaving 16 bases between them. Germline CDR1 DFQATT, CDR2 SNEGSKA (reference sequence). The CDR3 region has the DNA TGCAGTGCTAGGGCCGGCAGGGGAAGGACTGAAGCTTTCTTT. The encoded protein is CSARAGRGRTEAFF.

V is TRBV5-1 and J is TRBJ1-6; D ambiguous. Germline V CDR1 and CDR2: SGHRS, YFSETQ. The CDR3 extends over 15 amino acids. V gave up 0 bases and J gave up 5 bases, with 9 bases separating them. The CDR3: CASSLATENNSPLHF. DNA of the CDR3: TGCGCCAGCAGCTTGGCTACAGAGAATAATTCACCCCTCCACTTT.

This clonotype was found many times. The chain recombines TRBV5-1 with TRBJ2-3; TRBD2 matches 11 bases. Germline CDR1 and CDR2: SGHRS and YFSETQ. V was clipped by 3 bases and J by 0 bases; unmatched bases: 9. This CDR3 is 18 amino acids long. The CDR3, as DNA: TGCGCCAGCAGCTCCTTGGGACTAGCGGTGACGAGCACAGATACGCAGTATTTT. The encoded protein is CASSSLGLAVTSTDTQYF.

This clonotype occurred many times. V is TRBV7-9 and J is TRBJ2-3; TRBD1 aligns across 7 bases. J was trimmed by 6 bases and V by 2 bases; bases with no gene match: 5. CDR3 length equals 14 residues. The germline V gene encodes CDR1 SEHNR and CDR2 FQNEAQ (reference sequence). The CDR3 protein is CASSLNRGGDTQYF. The CDR3 nucleotides read TGTGCCAGCAGCTTAAACAGGGGTGGGGATACGCAGTATTTT.

The sample holds many counts of this clonotype. The chain carries TRBV20-1 and TRBJ2-3; D ambiguous. With 1 base removed from V and 0 bases from J, the gap between germline ends came to 8 bases. Germline V gene data show CDR1 as DFQATT and CDR2 as SNEGSKA (reference sequence). This CDR3 spans 14 amino acids. The CDR3, as DNA: TGCAGTGCTAGAGTCCAGGTTAGCACAGATACGCAGTATTTT. Translated: CSARVQVSTDTQYF.

This clonotype appeared once. This chain links TRBV12-3 or TRBV12-4 with TRBJ1-6; D gene ambiguous. The V end lost 2 bases, the J end lost 10 bases, and 15 bases lay between the germline ends. There are 15 residues in the CDR3. CDR3 sequence reads: CASSLRPQVGSPLHF. The CDR3 nucleotides are TGTGCCAGCAGTTTACGGCCGCAAGTTGGATCACCCCTCCACTTT.

This clonotype appeared many times. The chain employs TRBV20-1 and TRBJ2-3, with 13 bases identical to TRBD2. From germline, CDR1 is DFQATT and CDR2 SNEGSKA (reference sequence). This CDR3 spans 14 amino acids. This CDR3 reads CGGGGLAGSDTQYF. Written as DNA, the CDR3 is TGCGGGGGAGGGGGACTAGCGGGATCAGATACGCAGTATTTT.

This clonotype was observed a handful of times. V usage is TRBV3-1 and J usage is TRBJ2-7; 10 nucleotides line up with TRBD2. This CDR3 contains 15 residues. The V gene end was trimmed by 4 bases and the J gene end by 5 bases; junction bases not matched to a gene: 8. Germline lookup yields CDR1 LGHDT and CDR2 YNNKEL (reference sequence). CDR3 in amino acids: CASSPYRLAGDEQYF. DNA for the CDR3: TGTGCCAGCAGCCCTTACCGGCTAGCGGGGGACGAGCAGTACTTC.

This clonotype was recorded at least ten times. The chain has TRBV9 and TRBJ2-1; TRBD2 is a possible D gene (6 bases). V was shortened by 5 bases and J by 4 bases, with 16 bases between the two germline ends. The V gene's germline CDR1 is SGDLS and CDR2 YYNGEE. CDR3 length: 15 residues. The CDR3 bases are TGTGCCAGCAGACCGGGAAGCGGGCGATACAATGAGCAGTTCTTC. Its translation: CASRPGSGRYNEQFF.

This clonotype has ten or more counts. The chain combines TRBV5-1 with TRBJ1-1; D unclear. The V end was cut by 5 bases, the J end by 3 bases, with 11 bases between. The germline V gene has CDR1 SGHRS and CDR2 YFSETQ. The length of the CDR3 is 13 residues. The chain's CDR3 is CASRAVEYTEAFF. The CDR3 nucleotides read TGCGCCAGCAGAGCGGTGGAGTACACTGAAGCTTTCTTT.

This clonotype showed up many times. This chain links TRBV20-1 with TRBJ1-5, with TRBD1 matching 8 bases. Germline V CDR1 and CDR2: DFQATT, SNEGSKA (reference sequence). After removal of 1 base from V and 4 bases from J, the junction contained 3 bases not matched to a gene. The CDR3 has 14 residues. CDR3 nucleotides: TGCAGTGCTAGAGTCGACAGGGGAAATCAGCCCCAGCATTTT. Protein product: CSARVDRGNQPQHF.

The sample holds a few counts of this clonotype. The chain combines TRBV12-3 or TRBV12-4 with TRBJ1-5; D ambiguous. V was pared by 3 bases and J by 6 bases, with 9 bases between. The CDR3 runs 13 residues. CDR3 protein: CASSFGNFQPQHF. DNA of the CDR3: TGTGCCAGCAGTTTTGGGAACTTTCAGCCCCAGCATTTT.